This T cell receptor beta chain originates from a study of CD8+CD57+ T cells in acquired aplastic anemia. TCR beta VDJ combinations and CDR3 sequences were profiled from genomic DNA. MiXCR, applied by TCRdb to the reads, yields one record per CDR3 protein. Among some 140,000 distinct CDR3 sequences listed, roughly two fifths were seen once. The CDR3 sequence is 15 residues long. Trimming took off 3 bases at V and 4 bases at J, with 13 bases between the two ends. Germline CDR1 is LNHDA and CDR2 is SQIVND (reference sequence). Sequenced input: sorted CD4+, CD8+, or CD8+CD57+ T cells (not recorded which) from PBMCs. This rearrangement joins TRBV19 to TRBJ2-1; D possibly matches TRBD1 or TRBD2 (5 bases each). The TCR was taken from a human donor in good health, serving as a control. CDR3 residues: CASSMGDSLYNEQFF. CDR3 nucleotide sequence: TGTGCCAGTAGTATGGGAGACAGCTTATACAATGAGCAGTTCTTC.